This T cell receptor (beta chain) was recorded in a study of regulatory T cells in long-lasting Graves disease. V lost 4 bases and J lost 0; bases outside the gene matches: 11. CDR1 is SNHLY and CDR2 is FYNNEI in the germline V gene. The CDR3 has 18 residues. The sample's time point: newly diagnosed GD, antithyroid drugs for less than 3 months. RNA extracted from PBMCs served as the sequencing template. This clonotype was observed at least ten times. The antigen remains undetermined. Findings and caveats of the study: New patients shared roughly 1,000 public clonotypes, fewer than the roughly 2,600 shared by persistent patients. TRBV28, TRBJ1-2 and TRBJ2-5 emerged as the favored segments in persistent disease.

Arm-PCR of CDR3 regions and iRepertoire HTBI primers were used to build TCR beta libraries. A single record per CDR3 protein comes from TCRdb applying MiXCR to the multiplex PCR reads. The profile shows 440,000 or so distinct CDR3 sequences, about 15% of them singletons. This sample was shared with a second study, whose subject was T cells in Graves' hyperthyroidism and ophthalmopathy. From that second work: Subjects aged 18 to 65 presented with newly diagnosed hyperthyroidism of less than 2 months' duration.

Sequencing was performed on peripheral blood mononuclear cells (PBMCs), taken at new diagnosis, from a patient treated with antithyroid drugs. The receptor was isolated from a woman in her twenties or thirties with Graves disease. The J gene is TRBJ2-7, the V gene TRBV2; TRBD2 aligns across 11 bases. The CDR3 spells CASSGSPGLAEDSYEQYF. The CDR3 nucleotides are TGTGCCAGCAGTGGGAGTCCGGGACTAGCGGAAGACTCCTACGAGCAGTACTTC.